This paragraph covers one T cell receptor (beta chain) sequence. The data stem from a study of response to subunit inactivated influenza vaccine. TCRdb reprocessed the RT-PCR reads via MiXCR and lists one record per CDR3 protein. The sample yields about 540,000 distinct CDR3 sequences, approximately 24% seen once. Trimming pared 6 bases from V and 1 base from J, leaving 9 bases between. CDR3 size: 13 residues. Germline CDR1 ENHRY, CDR2 SYGVKD. This same sample was also taken into another study, of T cells expressing NK-cell markers. According to that study: Template switching by 5'RACE with UMIs generated the TCR beta cDNA. The dominant NKG2C+ clonotypes represented about 1.0-7.0% of CD8+ T cells in six donors. Also leading the CD3+CD56-NKG2C+ fraction in several donors were these clonotypes. Whether expanded NKG2C+ T cell clones recognized HCMV stayed uncertain.

The chain uses TRBV10-3 and TRBJ1-1, with D tentatively TRBD1 (5 bases). The clonotype was recovered from a man aged 50 to 59 who received an inactivated influenza vaccine. Sequenced here: CD4+ T cells sorted from PBMCs, sampled about 13 days after vaccination. The CDR3, as DNA: TGTGCCATCAGCCGGGACGGGAACACTGAAGCTTTCTTT. Residues: CAISRDGNTEAFF.